The entry that follows covers one T cell receptor beta chain sequence. Antigen: not known. Germline CDR1 reads SGHRS; CDR2 reads YFSETQ. The CDR3 sequence is 13 residues long. Trimming removed 6 bases from V and 2 bases from J; junction bases left unmatched: 4. These data are taken from a study of long-term antiretroviral therapy in people with HIV. Notes on the study in general: Diversity measured after ART increased yet remained under transplant donor controls.

Survey-level immunoSEQ v3.0 assays were run. Clones were sequenced by immunoSEQ multiplex PCR, and TCRdb holds only the in-frame ones, with some missing. This table has 20,000 to 25,000 clones, approximately 82% appearing once. The chain carries TRBV5-1 and TRBJ1-1; 7 positions agree with TRBD1. This sample comprised unsorted PBMCs, obtained about 2.4 years after starting antiretroviral therapy. This clonotype originated in a man in his forties with HIV. The DNA of the CDR3 is TGCGCCAGCACAGACAGGGAAAACACTGAAGCTTTCTTT. Its translation: CASTDRENTEAFF.